The sequence of this T cell receptor (beta chain) was determined in a study of T cell responses to AZD1222 COVID-19 vaccine (dated by TCRdb to the early 2020s). General notes on the study: AZD1222 recipients whose second dose came at about 4 weeks and those whose second dose came at about 12 weeks were combined into one group, since spike-specific TCR depth and breadth did not differ between the two schedules. TCR sequencing covered over 230 trial participants: roughly 200 given two doses of AZD1222 and some 25 given two doses of MenACWY control vaccine. Trial participants were enrolled by age into 18-55, 56-69 and 70-plus year subgroups, with about 150, 28 and 57 TCR-sequenced participants respectively.

The CDR3 regions of human TCRbeta chains were subjected to immunosequencing. The study's own analysis went as follows. Repertoire TCRs were checked for matches against a reference library of SARS-CoV-2-specific TCRs that had been generated using the MIRA antigen-specificity platform. Breadth meant the fraction of unique TCRs that were SARS-CoV-2-associated, whereas depth meant the fraction of total T cells that were SARS-CoV-2-associated. Using the MIRA data, each spike-specific TCR was mapped to the spike region that the TCR reacts to and placed in a CD4 or CD8 class. Log10-transformed breadth and depth values were compared by one-way ANOVA with Sidak's multiple comparisons tests. Imported from immuneACCESS, the table was reduced by TCRdb to in-frame sequences with V and J called. These copies leave out some clones; in studies compared against another copy, an unresolved V gene accounts for under half, and the cause of the remainder is not known. The D gene and trimming were derived from the DNA, and the V and J assignments and clone size from that table. The sample contains 110,000 to 150,000 clones, approximately 85% of them found a single time. Roughly 7.3% of the sample goes to the ten largest clones.

The time point tag for this specimen amounts to: baseline before first vaccination. Samples from vaccinated people were obtained from the UK trials COV001 and COV002, which included a single-blind randomized controlled phase 2/3 trial of AZD1222 (ChAdOx1 nCoV-19) in healthy adults. Trial participant PBMC samples were collected at day 0 and day 28 after the second dose for TCRbeta chain sequencing. From the germline V gene, CDR1 is KGHSY and CDR2 is FQNENV. CDR3 length: 13 amino acids, cysteine to phenylalanine. The CDR3 DNA has 39 bases and is translated from base 1. V is reduced by 4 bases and J by 0 bases, leaving a spacing of 6 bases between them. Overall study outcomes, separate from this receptor: In the small 56-69-year group, the increase in depth fell short of significance, most likely because of low power. Spike-specific TCR breadth and depth rose significantly after two AZD1222 doses compared with day 0 and with MenACWY recipients. Conclusions about previously exposed vaccinees are limited because only six or seven AZD1222 recipients were SARS-CoV-2 seropositive at baseline. Because no day 14 peak-response samples were available, the repertoires could be characterized only after the peak T cell response. Reportedly, almost half of the unique spike-specific TCRs recognized epitopes lying outside the regions that are mutated in the B.1.351 and B.1.1.7 variants. Most participants were white British and females outnumbered males, and the authors suggested that clonal diversity may have been underestimated. CD4 TCRs associated with the vaccine covered the entire spike protein, and the dominant responses were in regions 160-218 and 743-854.

In this sample, this clone turned up once. The antigen this receptor binds is unknown. Base-call qualities are not available, and no considerably larger clone is one nucleotide away. The chain couples TRBV16 to TRBJ1-1; a confident D gene designation cannot be given. The sequences come from peripheral blood, collected on day 0 of AZD1222 vaccination. This sequence was found in an adult in good health. The CDR3 amino acid sequence is: CASSLGMNTEAFF. The sequenced DNA: TGTGCCAGCAGCCTCGGGATGAACACTGAAGCTTTCTTT. Where the CDR3 stops, the reference TRBV16 and TRBJ1-1 genes take over; the full variable domain is GEEVAQTPKHLVRGEGQKAKLYCAPIKGHSYVFWYQQVLKNEFKFLISFQNENVFDETGMPKERFSAKCLPNSPCSLEIQATKLEDSAVYFCASSLGMNTEAFFGQGTRLTVV.